One and the same sample provided the 23 T cell receptor beta chains below, sequenced in a study of blood T cell repertoires in COVID-19. The data were produced by immunoSEQ multiplex PCR, yet TCRdb's version contains in-frame clones alone and is incomplete. The sample contains 200,000 or so clones, just under 85% of which appear only once. Specimen: PBMCs or T cells enriched from blood (not recorded which). Source of these receptors: a woman aged 40 to 50 with acute COVID-19.

The chain is built from TRBV29-1 and TRBJ2-7; the D gene is possibly TRBD1 (5 bases). Germline-derived CDR1 and CDR2 are SQVTM and ANQGSEA. V lost 5 bases and J 0 bases, leaving 17 bases between the germline ends. CDR3 size: 15 residues. Written as DNA, the CDR3 is TGCAGCGTTAAGGGTGACCCAGGGTACTCCTACGAGCAGTACTTC. Protein sequence: CSVKGDPGYSYEQYF.

The J gene is TRBJ2-3, the V gene TRBV7-2; tentative D call: TRBD2 (6 bases). CDR1 and CDR2 from the germline V gene are SGHTA and FQGNSA. Trimming took off 1 base at V and 2 bases at J, with 13 bases between the two ends. The CDR3 contains 16 residues. CDR3 amino acids: CASSLGGGAYTDTQYF. CDR3 bases: TGTGCCAGCAGCTTAGGAGGCGGGGCCTACACAGATACGCAGTATTTT.

The V and J genes are TRBV28 and TRBJ1-3; D may be TRBD1 (6 bases). Germline assignment: CDR1 MDHEN and CDR2 SYDVKM. The CDR3 is made up of 13 amino acids. The V end was cut by 3 bases, the J end by 5 bases, with 8 bases between. The CDR3: CASSFRGRNTIYF. The CDR3 bases are TGTGCCAGCAGTTTCAGGGGAAGAAACACCATATATTTT.

V and J are TRBV7-2 and TRBJ2-1; tentative D call: TRBD2 (6 bases). The CDR3 loop spans 15 amino acids. Germline V gene sequence: CDR1 SGHTA, CDR2 FQGNSA. The ends were cut back, 5 bases at V and 2 bases at J, with 13 bases in the middle. The CDR3 coding sequence is TGTGCCAGCAGCCTCCGGGACTTGACCTACAATGAGCAGTTCTTC. This codes for CASSLRDLTYNEQFF.

This chain joins TRBV3-1 (or the pseudogene TRBV3-2) and TRBJ2-1, with TRBD2 matching 9 bases. The CDR3 covers 14 residues. V lost 6 bases to trimming and J lost 7 bases; unmatched junction nucleotides: 7. From germline, CDR1 is LGHDT and CDR2 YNNKEL (reference sequence). The CDR3 sequence: CASRLAGKKNEQFF. CDR3 nucleotides: TGTGCCAGCAGGCTAGCGGGAAAGAAGAATGAGCAGTTCTTC.

A single count supports this clone. The J gene is TRBJ2-7, the V gene TRBV5-4; 7 bases are shared with TRBD1. The ends lost 4 bases at V and 5 bases at J; junction bases unmatched: 12. The CDR3 covers 15 residues. Germline-derived CDR1 and CDR2 are SGHNT and YYREEE (reference sequence). In nucleotides, the CDR3 is TGTGCCAGCAGCCCCCCCCCGGGACAGTCCAACGAGCAGTACTTC. Translating it yields CASSPPPGQSNEQYF.

The genes are TRBV27 and TRBJ1-4; TRBD1 might be the D (5 bases). Trimming removed 1 base from V and 5 bases from J, with 14 bases in between. CDR3 size: 16 residues. Looked up from germline, CDR1 is MNHEY and CDR2 is SMNVEV (reference sequence). The CDR3 DNA follows: TGTGCCAGCAGTTTATATTATTCCGGGGGGAATGAAAAACTGTTTTTT. It specifies CASSLYYSGGNEKLFF.

The V gene is TRBV19, the J gene TRBJ1-1; 8 bases line up with TRBD1. Germline loops: CDR1 LNHDA, CDR2 SQIVND (reference sequence). With V trimmed by 5 bases and J by 5 bases, 10 bases remained unmatched. The CDR3 sequence is 15 residues long. The CDR3, as DNA: TGTGCCAGTAGTCAATCGACAGGGGTGGAGACTGAAGCTTTCTTT. This gives the protein CASSQSTGVETEAFF.

The chain joins TRBV10-1 to TRBJ2-1, with D possibly matching TRBD2 (5 bases). V was trimmed by 2 bases and J by 15 bases, leaving 11 bases between them. The CDR3 length is 11 residues. Germline CDR1 is WNHNN and CDR2 is SYGVQD (reference sequence). The CDR3 DNA sequence: TGCGCCAGCAGTGAGAGGGAAGGAGGGTTCTTC. As protein: CASSEREGGFF.

The rearrangement uses TRBV29-1 and TRBJ2-7; 8 bases align to TRBD1. CDR3 length: 13 amino acids. V shed 6 bases, J shed 6 bases, and the junction held 10 bases outside the gene matches. In germline, CDR1 is SQVTM, CDR2 ANQGSEA. The DNA for the CDR3 is TGCAGCGTCCCCAAGGCGACAGGGGCCGAGCAGTACTTC. Translation: CSVPKATGAEQYF.

This rearrangement joins TRBV5-1 to TRBJ1-1; 8 bases are shared with TRBD1. The CDR3 runs to 14 residues. The germline CDR1 and CDR2 sequences are SGHRS and YFSETQ. V lost 4 bases to trimming and J lost 6 bases; unmatched junction nucleotides: 8. The CDR3 nucleotides are TGCGCCAGCAGCCCGGGGACAGGTGTCGCTGAAGCTTTCTTT. Its protein is CASSPGTGVAEAFF. Full variable domain (remainder filled in from reference TRBV5-1 and TRBJ1-1): KAGVTQTPRYLIKTRGQQVTLSCSPISGHRSVSWYQQTPGQGLQFLFEYFSETQRNKGNFPGRFSGRQFSNSRSEMNVSTLELGDSALYLCASSPGTGVAEAFFGQGTRLTVV.

This clone was observed once. This chain links TRBV5-1 with TRBJ2-3; 7 bases line up with TRBD2. The V gene end was trimmed by 5 bases and the J gene end by 1 base; junction bases not matched to a gene: 1. This CDR3 region has 13 residues. Per the germline V gene, CDR1 is SGHRS and CDR2 is YFSETQ. The CDR3 sequence: CASSLAGTDTQYF. As DNA, the CDR3 is TGCGCCAGCAGTCTAGCGGGCACAGATACGCAGTATTTT.

This chain connects TRBV5-1 to TRBJ1-1; TRBD1 is a possible D gene (5 bases). The CDR3 runs 15 residues. Germline CDR1 SGHRS, CDR2 YFSETQ. Trimming removed 4 bases from V and 0 bases from J, with 13 bases in between. CDR3 sequence reads: CASSLSGDVNTEAFF. CDR3 in DNA: TGCGCCAGCAGCCTATCGGGGGACGTGAACACTGAAGCTTTCTTT.

This rearrangement joins TRBV5-1 to TRBJ1-1; unclear D gene. The CDR3 loop spans 13 amino acids. CDR1 is SGHRS, CDR2 YFSETQ, per germline. Between the trimmed V and J ends, which lost 3 bases and 1 base, there was a span of 7 bases. The CDR3 here is CASSSQPNTEAFF. CDR3 coding DNA: TGCGCCAGCAGCTCACAGCCGAACACTGAAGCTTTCTTT.

The rearrangement joins TRBV9 to TRBJ2-3; weak D call: TRBD1 (5 bases). The V gene lost 0 bases and the J gene lost 2 bases, with 13 bases spanning the gap. The CDR3 runs to 16 residues. Per the germline V gene, CDR1 is SGDLS and CDR2 is YYNGEE. CDR3: CASSVDQGRLTDTQYF. CDR3 coding DNA: TGTGCCAGCAGCGTAGACCAGGGTAGGCTCACAGATACGCAGTATTTT.

In this sample, this clone turned up once. The J gene is TRBJ1-5, the V gene TRBV28; no clear D. The germline V and J ends were trimmed by 3 bases and 6 bases, with 9 bases remaining between them. The CDR3 is 13 residues long. CDR1 is MDHEN, CDR2 SYDVKM, per germline. The CDR3 protein is CASSFEVGQPQHF. CDR3 DNA: TGTGCCAGCAGTTTCGAGGTCGGTCAGCCCCAGCATTTT.

The chain links TRBV6-5 to TRBJ2-7, with D unclear. The CDR3 covers 13 residues. V was cut by 5 bases and J by 2 bases, with 10 bases left in between. CDR1 MNHEY and CDR2 SVGAGI come from the germline V gene. The CDR3 DNA is TGTGCCAGCAGTACGGCAGGCGCCTACGAGCAGTACTTC. Encoded protein: CASSTAGAYEQYF.

This clone has more than one count but fewer than ten. V and J are TRBV5-6 and TRBJ1-2; 10 bases line up with TRBD1. Germline CDR1 SGHDT, CDR2 YYEEEE. V gave up 4 bases and J gave up 2 bases; unmatched junction bases: 2. This CDR3 has 14 amino acids. CDR3 bases: TGTGCCAGCAGCCAGGGACAGGGGAACTATGGCTACACCTTC. Protein sequence: CASSQGQGNYGYTF.

The chain has TRBV3-1 (or the pseudogene TRBV3-2) and TRBJ2-1; 12 nucleotides agree with TRBD2. Trimming at V came to 4 bases and at J to 5 bases, leaving 9 bases not matched to a gene. The CDR3 has 17 residues. The V gene's germline CDR1 is LGHDT and CDR2 YNNKEL (reference sequence). In DNA form, the CDR3 reads TGTGCCAGCAGCCGCTTCATGACTAGCGGGAGCCACAATGAGCAGTTCTTC. Residues: CASSRFMTSGSHNEQFF.

This clone was seen a single time. The chain combines TRBV28 with TRBJ1-5; a weak D match, TRBD1 (5 bases). CDR1 and CDR2 from the germline V gene are MDHEN and SYDVKM. The CDR3 extends over 16 amino acids. V dropped 10 bases and J dropped 3 bases, with 22 bases sitting between them. CDR3 amino acids: CATVERRVFNNQPQHF. Here the CDR3 DNA reads TGTGCCACAGTGGAACGCAGGGTTTTCAACAATCAGCCCCAGCATTTT.

The V call is TRBV7-3, the J call TRBJ2-3; perhaps TRBD1 as D (5 bases). CDR1 and CDR2 from the germline V gene are SGHTA and FQGTGA. Trimming took 5 bases from V and 0 from J, leaving 21 bases between them. CDR3 size: 18 residues. The CDR3 nucleotides are TGTGCCAGCAGCCAAAAGGGGCCGGGCGGCCCTAGCACAGATACGCAGTATTTT. Protein product: CASSQKGPGGPSTDTQYF.

V and J are TRBV28 and TRBJ2-5; D gene uncertain. There are 13 residues in the CDR3. V lost 3 bases and J 1 base, leaving 6 bases between the germline ends. Germline CDR1 is MDHEN and CDR2 is SYDVKM. In DNA, the CDR3 is TGTGCCAGCAGTTTTGTCGGCCAAGAGACCCAGTACTTC. Its translation is CASSFVGQETQYF.

The chain recombines TRBV4-3 with TRBJ1-2, with D tentatively TRBD1 (5 bases). This CDR3 is 19 amino acids long. CDR1 is LGHNA, CDR2 YSLEER, per germline. V lost 0 bases and J lost 4, with 24 bases in between. In nucleotides, the CDR3 is TGCGCCAGCAGCCAAGAGCCGACCGGGACCTTTATCGGGGGCTATGGCTACACCTTC. It codes for CASSQEPTGTFIGGYGYTF.